The 12 T cell receptor beta chains reported below all come from one sample, sequenced in a study of read filtering for tumor transcriptome and immune sequencing. Molecular barcoded adaptors covering alpha/delta and beta/gamma chains were used on 400 to 450 ng RNA. Each CDR3 protein gets one entry after TCRdb re-called the reads with MiXCR. The sample shows tens of thousands of distinct CDR3 sequences, around 21% of them seen only once. The sample consisted of a population of CD138-negative cells sorted from bone marrow. These receptors were collected from a donor aged 40 or over with multiple myeloma.

This clonotype is medium-sized (0.01 to 0.1%). The chain carries TRBV19 and TRBJ2-1; D tentatively reads TRBD1 or TRBD2 (6 bases each). Germline-derived CDR1 and CDR2 are LNHDA and SQIVND (reference sequence). Trimming left V 6 bases short and J 7 bases short, with 10 bases between. The CDR3 runs 12 residues. The chain's CDR3 is CASSGGGNEQFF. The CDR3 DNA is TGTGCCAGTAGCGGAGGGGGGAATGAGCAGTTCTTC.

In regard to this clonotype: This sequence may be a read error, since a much larger clone differs from it by one base. The CDR3 does not end in the conserved phenylalanine or tryptophan, so this is likely a read error. This rearrangement joins TRBV7-9 to TRBJ2-3; the D gene is possibly TRBD1 (5 bases). The CDR3 runs to 13 residues. V gave up 6 bases and J gave up 2 bases, with 9 bases separating them. Germline loops: CDR1 SEHNR, CDR2 FQNEAQ (reference sequence). The CDR3: CASRTTVTDTQYS. The CDR3 DNA is TGTGCCAGCAGAACGACAGTCACAGATACGCAGTATTCT.

This clonotype was observed many times. The J gene is TRBJ2-7, the V gene TRBV25-1; 8 nucleotides align to TRBD2. The CDR3 extends over 14 amino acids. CDR1 and CDR2 (germline): MGHDK, SYGVNS. The J segment lost 2 bases and the V segment lost 6 bases, leaving 6 bases of the junction unmatched. As DNA, the CDR3 is TGTGCCAGCAGGACGGGGACTAGTCCCTACGAGCAGTACTTC. Residues: CASRTGTSPYEQYF.

This clonotype has ten or more counts. V usage is TRBV29-1 and J usage is TRBJ1-1; D is unresolved. Trimming stripped 6 bases from V and 2 bases from J, with 10 bases between. Germline V lookup: CDR1 SQVTM, CDR2 ANQGSEA. The CDR3 runs to 12 residues. The CDR3, as DNA: TGCAGCGTCGACCGGGGAAACACTGAAGCTTTCTTT. It encodes CSVDRGNTEAFF.

This clonotype was seen a handful of times. This chain links TRBV29-1 with TRBJ1-2; D is perhaps TRBD1 (6 bases). This CDR3 region has 13 residues. Trimming left V 6 bases short and J 8 bases short, with 19 bases between. Germline V gene data show CDR1 as SQVTM and CDR2 as ANQGSEA. The CDR3 loop is CSVDRDTVGGYTF. For the CDR3, the DNA is TGCAGCGTCGACCGGGACACAGTTGGAGGCTACACCTTC.

This rearrangement joins TRBV19 to TRBJ2-1; a weak D match, TRBD2 (6 bases). Looked up from germline, CDR1 is LNHDA and CDR2 is SQIVND (reference sequence). V gave up 5 bases and J gave up 10 bases, with 24 bases separating them. There are 16 residues in the CDR3. The CDR3 DNA sequence: TGTGCCAGTAGTGCGCGGGGTAGGGCGTCCCGCCGAGAGCAGTTCTTC. This sequence encodes CASSARGRASRREQFF.

V gene TRBV20-1 combines with J gene TRBJ2-7; D call uncertain. Looked up from germline, CDR1 is DFQATT and CDR2 is SNEGSKA (reference sequence). The CDR3 has 11 amino acids. V shed 3 bases and J shed 3 bases, with 6 bases lying between them. The CDR3 sequence is CSASGVYEQYF. CDR3 DNA sequence: TGCAGTGCTAGTGGGGTCTACGAGCAGTACTTC.

This clonotype has at least ten counts. V usage is TRBV28 and J usage is TRBJ2-4; D gene uncertain. The CDR3 sequence is 17 residues long. V was cut by 4 bases and J by 0 bases, with 16 bases left in between. Germline-derived CDR1 and CDR2 are MDHEN and SYDVKM. CDR3 nucleotides: TGTGCCAGCAGTTCCCAAGGCCGGGTACTAGCCAAAAACATTCAGTACTTC. It specifies CASSSQGRVLAKNIQYF.

In the case of this clonotype: A read error may produce the germline difference seen at one junction end. CDR3 DNA sequence: TGTACCAGCAGTTTTACCGGGATGGGAGCCTACGAGCAGTACTTC. Protein product: CTSSFTGMGAYEQYF. This chain links TRBV6-6 with TRBJ2-7; TRBD2 is a possible D gene (5 bases). Germline V gene lookup returns CDR1 MNHNY and CDR2 SVGAGI (reference sequence). CDR3 size: 15 residues.

This clonotype was found many times. This chain links TRBV19 with TRBJ2-5; no clear D gene. This CDR3 has 13 amino acids. Germline CDR1 and CDR2: LNHDA and SQIVND (reference sequence). With 8 bases removed from V and 2 bases from J, the gap between germline ends came to 12 bases. The CDR3 DNA follows: TGTGCCAGTCCTGGACCGGATCAAGAGACCCAGTACTTC. Protein sequence: CASPGPDQETQYF. Variable domain in full (rest from reference TRBV19 and TRBJ2-5): DGGITQSPKYLFRKEGQNVTLSCEQNLNHDAMYWYRQDPGQGLRLIYYSQIVNDFQKGDIAEGYSVSREKKESFPLTVTSAQKNPTAFYLCASPGPDQETQYFGPGTRLLVL.

This clonotype was seen a handful of times. V usage is TRBV20-1 and J usage is TRBJ2-7, with TRBD1 as a possible D gene (5 bases). The CDR3 is 14 residues long. The V gene lost 6 bases and the J gene lost 2 bases, with 17 bases spanning the gap. Germline V gene data show CDR1 as DFQATT and CDR2 as SNEGSKA (reference sequence). The CDR3 reads CSATETGRTYEQYF. DNA of the CDR3: TGCAGTGCGACAGAAACCGGACGAACCTACGAGCAGTACTTC.

This clonotype was seen ten or more times. This chain connects TRBV5-1 to TRBJ2-5, with D possibly called TRBD1 or TRBD2 (5 bases each). Trimming cost V 6 bases and J 0 bases, with 9 bases left between them. Germline V CDR1 and CDR2: SGHRS, YFSETQ. The CDR3 totals 13 residues. The CDR3 region is CASNRDHQETQYF. The CDR3 nucleotides are TGCGCCAGCAATCGGGACCACCAAGAGACCCAGTACTTC.